A selection of T cell receptor beta chains follows, all from one sample in a study of shared clonotypes between healthy human individuals. Repertoires were generated with immunoSEQ multiplex PCR, while TCRdb's copy carries only in-frame clones and drops some. Here the sample spans under 600,000 clones, 97% being singletons. The source material was naive CD4+ T cells sorted from blood. The receptors shown here come from a young woman in good health. CDR3s include the opening cysteine and the closing phenylalanine or tryptophan. The D gene is left open where the match is weak. Clone size is given for some rows only: seen once, a few or many times, or a class if the clone is expanded.

15,-,-,TRBV7-9,TRBJ2-3,CASSFGTFLTDTQYF,TGTGCCAGCAGCTTTGGGACTTTTCTCACAGATACGCAGTATTTT
14,-,TRBD2,TRBV10-1,TRBJ2-7,CASSATSGGYEQYF,TGCGCCAGCAGTGCCACTAGCGGGGGCTACGAGCAGTACTTC
16,-,TRBD1,TRBV2,TRBJ2-7,CASSEGRDSFSYEQYF,TGTGCCAGCAGTGAAGGTAGGGACAGTTTCTCCTACGAGCAGTACTTC
13,-,TRBD2,TRBV19,TRBJ2-7,CASSPSGRYEQYF,TGTGCCAGTAGTCCCAGCGGGAGATACGAGCAGTACTTC
16,-,-,TRBV14,TRBJ1-3,CASSQARPGSGNTIYF,TGTGCCAGCAGCCAAGCCCGTCCCGGCTCTGGAAACACCATATATTTT
14,-,TRBD1,TRBV9,TRBJ2-7,CASSDGQGDYEQYF,TGTGCCAGCAGCGATGGACAGGGGGACTACGAGCAGTACTTC
15,-,-,TRBV6-5,TRBJ2-7,CASRPRVVEPYEQYF,TGTGCCAGCAGACCGAGGGTTGTCGAGCCGTACGAGCAGTACTTC
18,-,-,TRBV18,TRBJ1-1,CASSTRGNEARMNTEAFF,TGTGCCAGCTCAACCCGGGGGAACGAAGCCCGAATGAACACTGAAGCTTTCTTT
17,once,-,TRBV6-1,TRBJ1-2,CASSGSAWGSGNYGYTF,TGTGCCAGCAGTGGGTCGGCCTGGGGCTCCGGGAACTATGGCTACACCTTC
15,-,-,TRBV6-4,TRBJ2-3,CASSRDTRDTDTQYF,TGTGCCAGCAGTCGCGATACCAGAGACACAGATACGCAGTATTTT
17,-,-,TRBV4-1,TRBJ1-5,CASSSGGRGRINQPQHF,TGCGCCAGCAGCTCGGGGGGTCGGGGGCGAATCAATCAGCCCCAGCATTTT
12,-,-,TRBV5-1,TRBJ2-3,CASSLDGDTQYF,TGCGCCAGCAGCTTGGATGGGGATACGCAGTATTTT
14,-,-,TRBV14,TRBJ2-6,CASTRGSGANVLTF,TGTGCCAGCACAAGGGGATCTGGGGCCAACGTCCTGACTTTC
17,-,-,TRBV19,TRBJ1-5,CASHSIRGAKSNQPQHF,TGTGCCAGTCACTCCATTAGGGGGGCTAAGAGCAATCAGCCCCAGCATTTT
15,-,-,TRBV6-5,TRBJ2-2,CASSNQGSNTGELFF,TGTGCCAGCAGTAACCAGGGATCGAACACCGGGGAGCTGTTTTTT
18,-,TRBD1,TRBV7-7,TRBJ2-2,CASSSGPKGTGIAGELFF,TGTGCCAGCAGCTCCGGTCCCAAGGGGACAGGAATTGCCGGGGAGCTGTTTTTT
13,-,-,TRBV27,TRBJ1-2,CASSRGRIYGYTF,TGTGCCAGCAGTCGCGGACGGATCTATGGCTACACCTTC
16,-,TRBD1,TRBV5-6,TRBJ1-1,CASSFRQGRGNTEAFF,TGTGCCAGCAGCTTTAGACAGGGACGGGGGAACACTGAAGCTTTCTTT
13,-,-,TRBV7-9,TRBJ2-1,CASSPGLSYEQFF,TGTGCCAGCAGCCCAGGTCTAAGCTATGAGCAGTTCTTC
16,-,-,TRBV5-1,TRBJ2-6,CASSLGPNAGANVLTF,TGCGCCAGCAGCTTGGGGCCGAACGCTGGGGCCAACGTCCTGACTTTC
16,-,-,TRBV7-2,TRBJ2-2,CASSLILGNRAGELFF,TGTGCCAGCAGCTTAATTTTGGGTAATCGGGCCGGGGAGCTGTTTTTT
16,-,TRBD2,TRBV11-3,TRBJ2-2,CASSQGGSGGRGELFF,TGTGCCAGCAGCCAAGGGGGTTCGGGAGGGCGCGGGGAGCTGTTTTTT
14,-,TRBD1,TRBV5-1,TRBJ1-2,CASSFGTGGMSYTF,TGCGCCAGCAGCTTCGGGACAGGGGGCATGAGCTACACCTTC
16,-,-,TRBV18,TRBJ2-7,CASSPPVTAGAYEQYF,TGTGCCAGCTCACCACCGGTTACGGCAGGTGCCTACGAGCAGTACTTC
14,-,TRBD2,TRBV9,TRBJ2-7,CASSSGLNSYEQYF,TGTGCCAGCAGCTCGGGACTAAATTCCTACGAGCAGTACTTC
14,-,TRBD1,TRBV5-4,TRBJ1-2,CASSLGDRVYGYTF,TGTGCCAGCAGCTTGGGGGACAGGGTCTATGGCTACACCTTC
14,once,-,TRBV19,TRBJ1-4,CASKTGEKPEKLFF,TGTGCCAGTAAGACAGGAGAAAAGCCTGAAAAACTGTTTTTT
13,-,-,TRBV7-9,TRBJ1-5,CASSLGSPEPQHF,TGTGCCAGCAGCTTGGGCTCTCCGGAGCCCCAGCATTTT
15,-,TRBD2,TRBV6-5,TRBJ2-7,CASTSTSGGSYEQYF,TGTGCCAGCACCTCGACTAGCGGGGGCTCCTACGAGCAGTACTTC
14,once,-,TRBV28,TRBJ2-4,CASIEGGLRNVQYF,TGTGCCAGCATCGAAGGGGGTCTCCGAAACGTTCAGTACTTC
14,once,-,TRBV7-9,TRBJ1-4,CASSPSGRNEKLFF,TGTGCCAGCAGCCCCTCGGGGAGGAATGAAAAACTGTTTTTT
15,-,TRBD2,TRBV10-3,TRBJ2-3,CAISVAGDTTDTQYF,TGTGCCATCAGTGTAGCGGGAGACACCACAGATACGCAGTATTTT
9,-,-,TRBV27,TRBJ2-7,CAYVYEQYF,TGTGCCTACGTCTACGAGCAGTACTTC
15,-,TRBD2,TRBV27,TRBJ2-3,CASSLRLAVGDTQYF,TGTGCCAGCAGTTTAAGACTAGCGGTGGGAGATACGCAGTATTTT
15,-,TRBD1,TRBV5-1,TRBJ2-7,CASSMTGGPPYEQYF,TGCGCCAGCAGCATGACAGGGGGCCCACCCTACGAGCAGTACTTC
14,once,TRBD1,TRBV6-5,TRBJ1-4,CASSQRTGARELFF,TGTGCCAGCAGTCAACGGACAGGGGCCCGGGAACTGTTTTTT
18,-,-,TRBV15,TRBJ2-7,CATSRDWSGTGSSYEQYF,TGTGCCACCAGCAGAGATTGGAGTGGAACAGGGAGCTCCTACGAGCAGTACTTC
12,-,-,TRBV18,TRBJ2-5,CASSPDFRTQYF,TGTGCCAGCTCACCCGACTTCAGGACCCAGTACTTC
13,-,-,TRBV4-1,TRBJ1-4,CASQRTVAEKLFF,TGCGCCAGCCAGAGGACAGTGGCTGAAAAACTGTTTTTT
16,few,-,TRBV4-2,TRBJ1-1,CASSQERQAMNTEAFF,TGTGCCAGCAGCCAAGAGAGACAGGCCATGAACACTGAAGCTTTCTTT
14,-,TRBD2,TRBV7-8,TRBJ2-5,CASRSGTSEETQYF,TGTGCCAGCAGGTCCGGGACTAGCGAAGAGACCCAGTACTTC
13,-,-,TRBV19,TRBJ2-3,CASSIATTDTQYF,TGTGCCAGTAGTATCGCAACCACAGATACGCAGTATTTT
12,-,-,TRBV2,TRBJ1-5,CASTGGNQPQHF,TGTGCCAGCACGGGAGGCAATCAGCCCCAGCATTTT